This TCR beta chain was observed in a study of cytomegalovirus exposure and HLA in healthy donors. Study-level points and caveats: Several of the most significant clusters appeared linked to common viral pathogens, based on a later analysis. Earlier analysis found most TCR beta V segments productive about 87% or about 30% of the time. Donors belonging to an Asian-associated ancestry cluster reportedly showed fewer N-insertions in productive TCRs than the roughly 680-donor mean, according to what a later analysis found.

Primers: 60 Vbeta forward and 13 Jbeta reverse. Profiled with immunoSEQ multiplex PCR; TCRdb holds only in-frame clones, not every one. The sample has about 130,000 clones; about 76% are singletons. This CDR3 is 17 amino acids long. V lost 2 bases to trimming and J lost 1 base, with 18 bases between them. Germline values: CDR1 SGHNT, CDR2 YYREEE (reference sequence). Notes on this clone: Its antigen is as yet unknown.

The receptor was isolated from a man aged 18 to 30 in good health and CMV-seronegative. Sequences were obtained from PBMCs. The J gene is TRBJ2-5, the V gene TRBV5-4; possibly TRBD1 for D (6 bases). CDR3: CASSLRQASFSQETQYF. CDR3 bases: TGTGCCAGCAGCTTAAGACAGGCGAGCTTTTCCCAAGAGACCCAGTACTTC. The full variable domain, completed using reference TRBV5-4 and TRBJ2-5, is ETGVTQSPTHLIKTRGQQVTLRCSSQSGHNTVSWYQQALGQGPQFIFQYYREEENGRGNFPPRFSGLQFPNYSSELNVNALELDDSALYLCASSLRQASFSQETQYFGPGTRLLVL.